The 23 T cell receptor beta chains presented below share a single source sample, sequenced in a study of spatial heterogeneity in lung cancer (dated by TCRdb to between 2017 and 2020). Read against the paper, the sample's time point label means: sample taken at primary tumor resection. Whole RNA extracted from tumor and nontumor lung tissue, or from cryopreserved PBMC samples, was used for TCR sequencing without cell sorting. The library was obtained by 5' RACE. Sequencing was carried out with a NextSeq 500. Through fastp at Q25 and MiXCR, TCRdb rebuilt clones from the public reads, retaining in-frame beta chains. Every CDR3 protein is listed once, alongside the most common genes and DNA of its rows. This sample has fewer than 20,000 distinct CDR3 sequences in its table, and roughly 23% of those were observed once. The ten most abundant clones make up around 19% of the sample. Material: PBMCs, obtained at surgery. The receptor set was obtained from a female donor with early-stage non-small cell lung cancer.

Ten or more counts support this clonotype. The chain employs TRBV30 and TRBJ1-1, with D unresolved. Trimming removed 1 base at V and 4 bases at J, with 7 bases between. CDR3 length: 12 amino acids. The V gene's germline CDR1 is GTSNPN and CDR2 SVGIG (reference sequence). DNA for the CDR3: TGTGCCTGGAGTGGGGTTGGCACTGAAGCTTTCTTT. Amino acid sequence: CAWSGVGTEAFF.

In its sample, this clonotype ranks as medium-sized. CDR3 DNA sequence: TGTGCCTGCCGGGCCCGCGGAAAACTGTTTTTT. Amino acids: CACRARGKLFF. J is TRBJ1-4 and V is TRBV7-2; D is unclear. CDR1 and CDR2 from the germline V gene are SGHTA and FQGNSA. Trimming removed 11 bases from V and 10 bases from J, with 14 bases in between. The CDR3 sequence is 11 residues long. Complete variable domain (other parts from reference TRBV7-2 and TRBJ1-4): GAGVSQSPSNKVTEKGKDVELRCDPISGHTALYWYRQSLGQGLEFLIYFQGNSAPDKSGLPSDRFSAERTGGSVSTLTIQRTQQEDSAVYLCACRARGKLFFGSGTQLSVL.

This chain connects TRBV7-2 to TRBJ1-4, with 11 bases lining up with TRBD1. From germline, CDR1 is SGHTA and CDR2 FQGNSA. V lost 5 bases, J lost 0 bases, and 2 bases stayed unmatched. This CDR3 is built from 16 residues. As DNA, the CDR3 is TGTGCCAGCAGCAAGGGACAGGGGGCAACTAATGAAAAACTGTTTTTT. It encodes CASSKGQGATNEKLFF.

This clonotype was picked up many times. The CDR3 nucleotides are TGCGCCAGCAGTTGGGCCCAGGCCCCCTACGAGCAGTACTTC. It is translated as CASSWAQAPYEQYF. V is TRBV5-1 and J is TRBJ2-7; D gene unclear. Germline values: CDR1 SGHRS, CDR2 YFSETQ. The CDR3 loop spans 14 amino acids. V gave up 5 bases and J gave up 2 bases, with 14 bases separating them.

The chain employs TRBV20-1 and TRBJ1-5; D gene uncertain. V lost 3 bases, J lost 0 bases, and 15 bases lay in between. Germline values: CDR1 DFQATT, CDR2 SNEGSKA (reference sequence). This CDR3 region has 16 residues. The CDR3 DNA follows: TGCAGTGCTAGTTCCCCGAGCGTCGTTAGCAATCAGCCCCAGCATTTT. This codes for CSASSPSVVSNQPQHF.

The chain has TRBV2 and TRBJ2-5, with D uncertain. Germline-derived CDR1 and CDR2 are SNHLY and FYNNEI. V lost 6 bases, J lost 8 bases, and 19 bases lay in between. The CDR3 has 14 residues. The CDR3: CASSDTGPRVTQYF. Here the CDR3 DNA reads TGTGCCAGCAGCGATACCGGGCCTCGGGTTACCCAGTACTTC. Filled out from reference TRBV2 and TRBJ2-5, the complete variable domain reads EPEVTQTPSHQVTQMGQEVILRCVPISNHLYFYWYRQILGQKVEFLVSFYNNEISEKSEIFDDQFSVERPDGSNFTLKIRSTKLEDSAMYFCASSDTGPRVTQYFGPGTRLLVL.

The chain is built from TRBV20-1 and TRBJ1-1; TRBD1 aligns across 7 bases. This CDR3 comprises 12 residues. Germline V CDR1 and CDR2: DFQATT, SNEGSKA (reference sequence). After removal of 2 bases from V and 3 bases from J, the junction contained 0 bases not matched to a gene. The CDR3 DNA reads TGCAGTGCTAGACAGGGGGACACTGAAGCTTTCTTT. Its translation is CSARQGDTEAFF.

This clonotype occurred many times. The CDR3: CASSFSLASYEQYF. CDR3 nucleotide sequence: TGTGCCAGCAGCTTTTCCTTGGCCTCCTACGAGCAGTACTTC. This chain joins TRBV7-9 and TRBJ2-7; D remains unclear. This CDR3 is 14 amino acids long. Per the germline V gene, CDR1 is SEHNR and CDR2 is FQNEAQ (reference sequence). Between the trimmed V and J ends, which lost 3 bases and 0 bases, there was a span of 9 bases.

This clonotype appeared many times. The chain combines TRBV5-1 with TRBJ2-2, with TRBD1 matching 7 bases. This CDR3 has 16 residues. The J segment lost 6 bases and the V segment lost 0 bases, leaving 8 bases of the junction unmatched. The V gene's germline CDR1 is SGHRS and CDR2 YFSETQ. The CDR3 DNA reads TGCGCCAGCAGCTTGGAGACACAGGGGAATTCCGGGGAGCTGTTTTTT. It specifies CASSLETQGNSGELFF. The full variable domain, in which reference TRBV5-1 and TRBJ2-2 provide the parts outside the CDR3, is KAGVTQTPRYLIKTRGQQVTLSCSPISGHRSVSWYQQTPGQGLQFLFEYFSETQRNKGNFPGRFSGRQFSNSRSEMNVSTLELGDSALYLCASSLETQGNSGELFFGEGSRLTVL.

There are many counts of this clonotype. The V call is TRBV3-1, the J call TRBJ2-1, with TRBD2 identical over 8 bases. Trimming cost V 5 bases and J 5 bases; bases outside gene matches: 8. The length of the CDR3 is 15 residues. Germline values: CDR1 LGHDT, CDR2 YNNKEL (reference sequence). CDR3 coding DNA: TGTGCCAGCAGCTGGCCGGGACTAGGTCACAATGAGCAGTTCTTC. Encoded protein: CASSWPGLGHNEQFF.

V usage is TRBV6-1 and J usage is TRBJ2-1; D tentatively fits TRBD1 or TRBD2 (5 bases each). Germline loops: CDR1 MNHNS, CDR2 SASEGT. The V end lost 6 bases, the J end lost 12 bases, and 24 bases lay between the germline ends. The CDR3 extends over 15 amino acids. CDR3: CASSEPLPGPGRQFF. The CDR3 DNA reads TGTGCCAGCAGCGAACCTCTACCGGGACCGGGAAGGCAGTTCTTC.

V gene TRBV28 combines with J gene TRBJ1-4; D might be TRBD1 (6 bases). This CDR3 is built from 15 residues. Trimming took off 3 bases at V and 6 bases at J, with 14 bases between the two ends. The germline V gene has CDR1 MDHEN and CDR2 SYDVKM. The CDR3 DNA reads TGTGCCAGCAGTTTTTCCGGGGGGCGGTATGAAAAACTGTTTTTT. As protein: CASSFSGGRYEKLFF.

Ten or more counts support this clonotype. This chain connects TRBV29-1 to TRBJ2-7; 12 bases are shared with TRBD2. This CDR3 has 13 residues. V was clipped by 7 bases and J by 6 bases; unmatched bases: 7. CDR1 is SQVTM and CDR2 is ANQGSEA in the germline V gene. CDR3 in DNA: TGCAGCGCTCAGACTAGCGGGAGACGCGAGCAGTACTTC. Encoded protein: CSAQTSGRREQYF.

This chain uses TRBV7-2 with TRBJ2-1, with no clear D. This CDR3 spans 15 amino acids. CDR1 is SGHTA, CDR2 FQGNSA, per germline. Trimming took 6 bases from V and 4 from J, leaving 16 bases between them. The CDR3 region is CASRLLSVQYNEQFF. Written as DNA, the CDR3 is TGTGCCAGCAGACTTCTAAGTGTTCAGTACAATGAGCAGTTCTTC.

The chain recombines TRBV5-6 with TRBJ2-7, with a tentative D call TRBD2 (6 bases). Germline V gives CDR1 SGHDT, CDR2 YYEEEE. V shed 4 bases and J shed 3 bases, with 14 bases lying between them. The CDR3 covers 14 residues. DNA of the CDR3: TGTGCCAGCAGCGGCGGGCCCGGGGGCTACGAGCAGTACTTC. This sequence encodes CASSGGPGGYEQYF.

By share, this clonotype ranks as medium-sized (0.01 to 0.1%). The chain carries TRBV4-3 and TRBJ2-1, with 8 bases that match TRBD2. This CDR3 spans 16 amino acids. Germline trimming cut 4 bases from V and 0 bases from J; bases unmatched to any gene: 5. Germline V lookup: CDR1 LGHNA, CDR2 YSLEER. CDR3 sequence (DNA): TGCGCCAGCAGCCCTCTGCTAGCGGGCTCCTACAATGAGCAGTTCTTC. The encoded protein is CASSPLLAGSYNEQFF.

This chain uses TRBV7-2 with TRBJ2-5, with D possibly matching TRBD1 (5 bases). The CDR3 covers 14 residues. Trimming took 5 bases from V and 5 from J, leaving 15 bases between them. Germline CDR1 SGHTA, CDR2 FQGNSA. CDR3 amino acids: CASSPRKKGETQYF. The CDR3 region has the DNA TGTGCCAGCAGCCCGCGTAAAAAGGGGGAGACCCAGTACTTC.

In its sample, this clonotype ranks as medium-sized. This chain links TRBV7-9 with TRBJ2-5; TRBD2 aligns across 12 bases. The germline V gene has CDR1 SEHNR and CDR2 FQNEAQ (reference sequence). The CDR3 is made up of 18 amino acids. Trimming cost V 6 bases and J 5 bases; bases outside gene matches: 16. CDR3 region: CASSPPAASGRAGETQYF. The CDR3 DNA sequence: TGTGCCAGCAGTCCCCCCGCGGCTAGCGGGAGGGCCGGGGAGACCCAGTACTTC. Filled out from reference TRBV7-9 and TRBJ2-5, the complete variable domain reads DTGVSQNPRHKITKRGQNVTFRCDPISEHNRLYWYRQTLGQGPEFLTYFQNEAQLEKSRLLSDRFSAERPKGSFSTLEIQRTEQGDSAMYLCASSPPAASGRAGETQYFGPGTRLLVL.

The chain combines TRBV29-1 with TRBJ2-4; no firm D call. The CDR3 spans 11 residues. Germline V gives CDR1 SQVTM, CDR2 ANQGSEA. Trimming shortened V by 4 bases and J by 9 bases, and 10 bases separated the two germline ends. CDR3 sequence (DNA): TGCAGCGTTGGGCAGGCTGGCATTCAGTACTTC. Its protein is CSVGQAGIQYF.

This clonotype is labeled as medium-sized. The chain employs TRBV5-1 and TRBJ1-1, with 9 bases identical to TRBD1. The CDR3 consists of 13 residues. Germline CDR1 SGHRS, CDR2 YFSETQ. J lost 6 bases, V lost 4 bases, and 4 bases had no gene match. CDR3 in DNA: TGCGCCAGCAGCGGGACAGGGATACCTGAAGCTTTCTTT. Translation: CASSGTGIPEAFF. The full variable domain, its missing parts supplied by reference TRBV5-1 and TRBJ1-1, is KAGVTQTPRYLIKTRGQQVTLSCSPISGHRSVSWYQQTPGQGLQFLFEYFSETQRNKGNFPGRFSGRQFSNSRSEMNVSTLELGDSALYLCASSGTGIPEAFFGQGTRLTVV.

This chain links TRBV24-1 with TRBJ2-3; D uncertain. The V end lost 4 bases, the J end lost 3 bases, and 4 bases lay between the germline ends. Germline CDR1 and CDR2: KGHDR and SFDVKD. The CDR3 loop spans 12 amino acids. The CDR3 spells CATSDRTDTQYF. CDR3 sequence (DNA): TGTGCCACCAGTGACAGAACAGATACGCAGTATTTT.

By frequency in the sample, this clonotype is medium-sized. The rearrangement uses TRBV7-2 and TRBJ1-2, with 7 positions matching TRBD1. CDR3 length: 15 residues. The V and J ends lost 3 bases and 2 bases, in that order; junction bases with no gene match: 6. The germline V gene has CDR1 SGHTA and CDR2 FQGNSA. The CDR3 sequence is CASSLTGRGNYGYTF. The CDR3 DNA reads TGTGCCAGCAGCTTGACAGGCAGGGGGAACTATGGCTACACCTTC.

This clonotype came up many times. The CDR3 is CASSSPGQGATNEKLFF. In DNA form, the CDR3 reads TGTGCCAGCAGTTCCCCCGGACAGGGGGCGACTAATGAAAAACTGTTTTTT. The chain couples TRBV6-5 to TRBJ1-4; 11 positions agree with TRBD1. V lost 4 bases to trimming and J lost 2 bases; unmatched junction nucleotides: 6. Germline V gives CDR1 MNHEY, CDR2 SVGAGI. This CDR3 region has 17 residues.